Sequencing of this TCR beta chain was carried out in a study of T-cell memory formation after mild COVID-19. TCRdb reanalysed the 5' RACE reads using MiXCR and keeps one entry per CDR3 protein. The sample consists of about 180,000 distinct CDR3 sequences, 15% to 20% of them appearing once. The CDR3 consists of 14 residues. V lost 2 bases and J lost 1, with 8 bases in between. The gene calls are TRBV12-3 or TRBV12-4 and TRBJ1-1; D is unresolved. Sequencing used PBMCs or a T cell subset sorted from them (not recorded which). The clonotype originates from an adult woman who had mild COVID-19 (a few samples of this study predate the infection). Cell type and time point are not known. Written as DNA, the CDR3 is TGTGCCAGCAGTTTAATCGGAAAGAACACTGAAGCTTTCTTT. This encodes CASSLIGKNTEAFF.